The next 19 T cell receptor beta chains were all read from a single sample in a study of vaccination effects on CD4 cells after COVID-19. Sequencing followed a ViraFEST assay step that expanded antigen-specific CD4+ T cells with viral peptide pools. Culture lasted 10 days before CD4+ T cell isolation. All vaccine recipients tested negative for nucleocapsid antibodies and had never contracted SARS-CoV-2 infection. The protocol was immunoSEQ multiplex PCR, while the TCRdb copy is restricted to in-frame clones and leaves out a portion. The sample consists of about 73,000 clones, 65% to 75% of them appearing once. Antigens for these TCRs are unknown. The sample was CD4+ T cells from PBMCs cultured with HCoV-NL63 spike peptides, taken before COVID-19 vaccination. The receptors stem from a human donor who received a COVID-19 vaccine.

This clone has just one count. V gene TRBV28 combines with J gene TRBJ1-6; 11 bases match TRBD1. The V gene's germline CDR1 is MDHEN and CDR2 SYDVKM. Losses at the gene ends were 6 bases for V and 8 bases for J; bases not matched to a gene: 9. CDR3 length: 16 amino acids. The CDR3 DNA reads TGTGCCAGCAGCCCTCAAGGGACAGGGGGGTATTCACCCCTCCACTTT. Protein sequence: CASSPQGTGGYSPLHF.

The CDR3 sequence is CASSTSTAGELFF. The CDR3 DNA is TGTGCCAGTAGTACCTCAACGGCCGGGGAGCTGTTTTTT. The chain recombines TRBV19 with TRBJ2-2; D gene unclear. Germline CDR1 is LNHDA and CDR2 is SQIVND (reference sequence). Deletions cut 4 bases from V and 6 bases from J, with 9 bases between. The CDR3 has 13 residues. Using reference TRBV19 and TRBJ2-2 for the parts outside the CDR3, the full variable domain is DGGITQSPKYLFRKEGQNVTLSCEQNLNHDAMYWYRQDPGQGLRLIYYSQIVNDFQKGDIAEGYSVSREKKESFPLTVTSAQKNPTAFYLCASSTSTAGELFFGEGSRLTVL.

This clone was detected only once. The V gene is TRBV30, the J gene TRBJ2-2; no reliable D call. Germline V lookup: CDR1 GTSNPN, CDR2 SVGIG (reference sequence). Deletions cut 0 bases from V and 2 bases from J, with 10 bases between. CDR3 size: 15 residues. CDR3 bases: TGTGCCTGGAGTGTACTAACGGTCAACACCGGGGAGCTGTTTTTT. Amino acids: CAWSVLTVNTGELFF.

The chain employs TRBV6-2 or TRBV6-3 and TRBJ2-5; 9 nucleotides match TRBD2. Germline V CDR1 and CDR2: MNHEY, SVGEGT. The CDR3 contains 15 residues. Trimming at V came to 2 bases and at J to 9 bases, leaving 10 bases not matched to a gene. The CDR3 reads CASSYQAGGRAAQYF. CDR3 bases: TGTGCCAGCAGTTACCAAGCGGGGGGCCGTGCGGCCCAGTACTTC.

The chain employs TRBV5-6 and TRBJ2-7; D is uncertain. CDR3 length: 15 amino acids. Germline V CDR1 and CDR2: SGHDT, YYEEEE. The V and J ends lost 4 bases and 2 bases respectively, with 16 bases between them. The CDR3 spells CASSPRLRIPYEQYV. The CDR3, as DNA: TGTGCCAGCAGCCCCCGATTGCGGATCCCCTACGAGCAGTACGTC.

This sequence joins TRBV6-5 and TRBJ2-5; D is perhaps TRBD1 or TRBD2 (5 bases each). V lost 5 bases, J lost 4 bases, and 11 bases lay in between. The CDR3 contains 13 residues. The germline V gene has CDR1 MNHEY and CDR2 SVGAGI. CDR3 residues: CASSRDPGETQYF. CDR3 nucleotides: TGTGCCAGCAGTCGGGACCCGGGAGAGACCCAGTACTTC.

About this clone: One end of the junction fails to match germline, which may point to a read error. CDR3 region: CASSNSRGGNSEAFF. The CDR3 DNA sequence: TGTGCCAGCAGCAATAGTAGAGGGGGGAACTCTGAAGCTTTCTTT. The rearrangement uses TRBV28 and TRBJ1-1; TRBD1 might be the D (6 bases). This CDR3 spans 15 amino acids. Germline V gives CDR1 MDHEN, CDR2 SYDVKM.

The chain links TRBV6-5 to TRBJ2-3, with 7 bases that match TRBD1. Trimming at V came to 7 bases and at J to 3 bases, leaving 4 bases not matched to a gene. This CDR3 is built from 13 residues. Germline V gives CDR1 MNHEY, CDR2 SVGAGI. CDR3 bases: TGTGCCAGCAATAGGGGGCGTACAGATACGCAGTATTTT. Protein product: CASNRGRTDTQYF.

Here the CDR3 DNA reads TGTGCTAGTGCCCGGGAAGGACTCTCCTACGAGCAGTACGTC. This encodes CASAREGLSYEQYV. V gene TRBV12-5 combines with J gene TRBJ2-7; perhaps TRBD2 as D (5 bases). Per the germline V gene, CDR1 is LGHNT and CDR2 is FRNRAP. Trimming left V 7 bases short and J 0 bases short, with 13 bases between. The CDR3 length is 14 residues.

This clone was seen a few times. The rearrangement links TRBV9 to TRBJ2-3, with 7 bases identical to TRBD1. The trim removed 3 bases at V and 2 bases at J, leaving 12 bases unmatched. The CDR3 consists of 17 residues. Germline lookup yields CDR1 SGDLS and CDR2 YYNGEE. CDR3 nucleotide sequence: TGTGCCAGCAGCGCCAGACAGGGAGCTCGGTACACAGATACGCAGTATTTT. Translated, it gives CASSARQGARYTDTQYF.

The chain carries TRBV20-1 and TRBJ1-2; D is ambiguous. V dropped 0 bases and J dropped 5 bases, with 4 bases sitting between them. The CDR3 has 11 amino acids. Germline V gene sequence: CDR1 DFQATT, CDR2 SNEGSKA (reference sequence). CDR3 coding DNA: TGCAGTGCTAGAGATCAGTATGGCTACACCTTC. Translated: CSARDQYGYTF.

The chain employs TRBV7-9 and TRBJ2-3; 9 bases are shared with TRBD2. Trimming took 0 bases from V and 0 from J; bases not matched to a gene: 10. Germline CDR1 SEHNR, CDR2 FQNEAQ (reference sequence). The CDR3 runs to 19 residues. This CDR3 is CASSLAILAGRTSTDTQYF. DNA of the CDR3: TGTGCCAGCAGCTTAGCGATTCTAGCGGGGCGAACTAGCACAGATACGCAGTATTTT.

This chain joins TRBV19 and TRBJ1-5; tentative D call: TRBD1 (5 bases). The CDR3 runs 15 residues. Trimming removed 4 bases at V and 0 bases at J, with 10 bases between. CDR1 is LNHDA and CDR2 is SQIVND in the germline V gene (reference sequence). The CDR3 coding sequence is TGTGCCAGTAGTAGGATCAGGGCTAGCAATCAGCCCCAGCATTTT. Its translation is CASSRIRASNQPQHF.

This sequence joins TRBV27 and TRBJ1-2, with a possible D match to TRBD1 (6 bases). Germline V lookup: CDR1 MNHEY, CDR2 SMNVEV (reference sequence). The CDR3 consists of 12 residues. V was shortened by 6 bases and J by 8 bases, with 13 bases between the two germline ends. The CDR3 DNA sequence: TGTGCCAGCAGGGCTCTAAGGGGGGGCTACACCTTC. The encoded protein is CASRALRGGYTF.

The chain recombines TRBV2 with TRBJ1-2; no clear D gene. Germline assignment: CDR1 SNHLY and CDR2 FYNNEI. V shed 4 bases and J shed 6 bases, with 15 bases lying between them. CDR3 length: 14 residues. CDR3 amino acids: CASSVNGQSDGYTF. CDR3 nucleotide sequence: TGTGCCAGCAGTGTAAATGGGCAGAGCGATGGCTACACCTTC.

The chain employs TRBV12-3 or TRBV12-4 and TRBJ1-6; TRBD1 matches at 7 bases. The ends lost 7 bases at V and 10 bases at J; junction bases unmatched: 7. CDR3 size: 13 residues. CDR3 amino acids: CASTNRGGSPLHF. DNA for the CDR3: TGTGCCAGCACCAACAGGGGCGGCTCACCCCTCCACTTT.

This clone occurred a few times. The chain uses TRBV11-2 and TRBJ1-2; D ambiguous. The germline V and J ends were trimmed by 5 bases and 0 bases, with 13 bases remaining between them. The CDR3 consists of 15 residues. Germline CDR1 reads SGHAT; CDR2 reads FQNNGV. In nucleotides, the CDR3 is TGTGCCAGCAGCCCCCTTGGGTCAGCTAACTATGGCTACACCTTC. This gives the protein CASSPLGSANYGYTF.

The rearrangement links TRBV19 to TRBJ1-4; D remains ambiguous. The CDR3 covers 14 residues. V lost 8 bases and J lost 4, with 14 bases in between. CDR1 and CDR2 (germline): LNHDA, SQIVND (reference sequence). CDR3 sequence (DNA): TGTGCCAGTTCAGAAGGGCCAGTTAATGAAAAACTGTTTTTT. Protein: CASSEGPVNEKLFF.

The chain links TRBV2 to TRBJ1-1; 7 positions match TRBD1. CDR1 is SNHLY, CDR2 FYNNEI, per germline. The CDR3 totals 14 residues. V trimming: 4 bases; J trimming: 6 bases; junction bases outside the gene matches: 8. CDR3 bases: TGTGCCAGCAGTGGACAGGGCCCCCTCTCTGAAGCTTTCTTT. Residues: CASSGQGPLSEAFF.